Below, one T cell receptor (beta chain) is given with its context. This clonotype has just one count. It has no known antigen specificity. The record has no base qualities; no much larger clone is one base away. Evidence from a single read is weak. Sequencing took place on an Illumina MiSeq. TCRdb cleaned the public reads at Q25 with fastp, built clones with MiXCR and kept in-frame beta chains. Identical CDR3 protein sequences are pooled into one entry, listed with their most common genes and DNA. This sample gives fewer than 75,000 distinct CDR3 sequences in total; 49% of them show up just once. The ten largest clonotypes hold about 2% of the sample. The data derive from a study of type 1 regulatory T cells (dated by TCRdb to 2020 to 2022). Concerning the study at large: The study characterized an in vitro protocol that generated a Tr1-enriched, alloantigen-specific CD4 T cell product named T-allo10. T-allo10 was being evaluated clinically in patients with hematological malignancies who were receiving allogeneic hematopoietic stem cell transplantation.

The research as a whole found: Tr1 cells showed a more restricted TCR repertoire than non-Tr1 cells, which the study interpreted as alloantigen-induced clonal expansion.

CDR1 and CDR2 (DFQATT, SNEGSKA) derive from the germline V gene (reference sequence). V is pared back by 3 bases and J by 2 bases, with 11 bases lying between the germline termini. CDR3 length: 14 amino acids, cysteine to phenylalanine. CDR3 DNA only is kept here, 42 bases in frame from base 1. The chain links TRBV20-1 with TRBJ1-5, with TRBD1 perhaps the D gene, on 5 matching bases. The source is a human donor in good health. Sequences were obtained from cultured non-Tr1 T cells, either the whole culture or a sorted T cell fraction (not recorded which). Reading the label with the study, this specimen's cell subset or site is: non-Tr1 population from the T-allo10 product. The CDR3 protein is CSASSGTRNQPQHF. The nucleotide sequence reads TGCAGTGCTAGTTCGGGGACTCGCAATCAGCCCCAGCATTTT.